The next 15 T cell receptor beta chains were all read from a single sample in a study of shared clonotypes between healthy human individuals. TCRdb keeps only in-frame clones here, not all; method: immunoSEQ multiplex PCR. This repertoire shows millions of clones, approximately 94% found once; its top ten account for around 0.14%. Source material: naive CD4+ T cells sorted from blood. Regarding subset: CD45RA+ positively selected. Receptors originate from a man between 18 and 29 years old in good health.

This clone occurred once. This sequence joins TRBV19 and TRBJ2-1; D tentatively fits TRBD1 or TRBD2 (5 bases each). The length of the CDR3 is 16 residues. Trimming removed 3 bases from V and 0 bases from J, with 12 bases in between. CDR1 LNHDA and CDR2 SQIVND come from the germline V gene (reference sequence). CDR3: CASSIGAPSSYNEQFF. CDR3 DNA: TGTGCCAGTAGTATCGGGGCACCGAGCTCCTACAATGAGCAGTTCTTC.

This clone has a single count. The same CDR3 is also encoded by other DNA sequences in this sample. CDR3 in amino acids: CASSRGQENTEAFF. CDR3 sequence (DNA): TGCGCCAGCAGCCGCGGACAGGAGAACACTGAAGCTTTCTTT. The genes are TRBV4-1 and TRBJ1-1; TRBD1 matches 7 bases. V lost 4 bases and J lost 1; bases outside the gene matches: 3. The germline V gene has CDR1 MGHRA and CDR2 YSYEKL. The CDR3 covers 14 residues.

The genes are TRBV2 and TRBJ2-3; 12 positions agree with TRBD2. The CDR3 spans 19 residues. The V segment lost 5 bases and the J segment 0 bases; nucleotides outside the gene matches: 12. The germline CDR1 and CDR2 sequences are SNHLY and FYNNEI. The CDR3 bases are TGTGCCAGCAGTCGCTCCCCGGGACTAGCGGGTCTAAGCACAGATACGCAGTATTTT. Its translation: CASSRSPGLAGLSTDTQYF.

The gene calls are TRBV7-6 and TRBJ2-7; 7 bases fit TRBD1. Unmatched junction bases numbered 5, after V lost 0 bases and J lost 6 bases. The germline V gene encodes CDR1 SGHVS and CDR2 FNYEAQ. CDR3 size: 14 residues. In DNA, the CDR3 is TGTGCCAGCAGCTTAGCAGGGGGCGCCTCCGAGCAGTACTTC. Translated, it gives CASSLAGGASEQYF.

In DNA form, the CDR3 reads TGTGCCAGCAGTGCACAGGGGGCGGGCGAGCAGTACTTC. Protein product: CASSAQGAGEQYF. The rearrangement links TRBV2 to TRBJ2-7; 9 bases line up with TRBD1. The junction had 4 bases not matched to a gene; V was cut back by 4 bases and J by 6 bases. CDR1 and CDR2 (germline): SNHLY, FYNNEI. The CDR3 is 13 residues long.

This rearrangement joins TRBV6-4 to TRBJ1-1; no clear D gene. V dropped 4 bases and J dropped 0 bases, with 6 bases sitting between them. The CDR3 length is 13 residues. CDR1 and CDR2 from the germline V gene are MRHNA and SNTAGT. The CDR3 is CASSVRMNTEAFF. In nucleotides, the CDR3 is TGTGCCAGCAGTGTTAGGATGAACACTGAAGCTTTCTTT.

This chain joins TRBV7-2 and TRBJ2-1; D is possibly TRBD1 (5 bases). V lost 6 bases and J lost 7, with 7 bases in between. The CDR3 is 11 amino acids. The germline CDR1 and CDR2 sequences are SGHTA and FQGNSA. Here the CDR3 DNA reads TGTGCCAGCAGGGACATAAATGAGCAGTTCTTC. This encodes CASRDINEQFF. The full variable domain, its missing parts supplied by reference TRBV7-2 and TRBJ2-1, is GAGVSQSPSNKVTEKGKDVELRCDPISGHTALYWYRQSLGQGLEFLIYFQGNSAPDKSGLPSDRFSAERTGGSVSTLTIQRTQQEDSAVYLCASRDINEQFFGPGTRLTVL.

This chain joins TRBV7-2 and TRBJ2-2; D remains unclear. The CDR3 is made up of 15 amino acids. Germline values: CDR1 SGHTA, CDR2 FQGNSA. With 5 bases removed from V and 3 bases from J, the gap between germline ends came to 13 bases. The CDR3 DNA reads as TGTGCCAGCAGCCTGGGTGGATCCGACACCGGGGAGCTGTTTTTT. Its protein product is CASSLGGSDTGELFF.

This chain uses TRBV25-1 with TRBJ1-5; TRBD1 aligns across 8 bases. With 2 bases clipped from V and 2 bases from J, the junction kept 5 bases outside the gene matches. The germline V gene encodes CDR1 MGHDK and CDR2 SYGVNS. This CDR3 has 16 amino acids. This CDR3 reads CASSEDRGAGNQPQHF. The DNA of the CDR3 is TGTGCCAGCAGTGAAGACAGGGGTGCGGGCAATCAGCCCCAGCATTTT.

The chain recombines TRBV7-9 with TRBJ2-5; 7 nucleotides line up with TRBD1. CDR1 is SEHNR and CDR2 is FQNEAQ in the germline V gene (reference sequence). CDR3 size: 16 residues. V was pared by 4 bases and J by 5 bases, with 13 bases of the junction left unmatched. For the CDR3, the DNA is TGTGCCAGCAGCTACCCCCTGACAGGGCGGTGGGAGACCCAGTACTTC. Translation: CASSYPLTGRWETQYF. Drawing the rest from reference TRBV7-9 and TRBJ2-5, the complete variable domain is DTGVSQNPRHKITKRGQNVTFRCDPISEHNRLYWYRQTLGQGPEFLTYFQNEAQLEKSRLLSDRFSAERPKGSFSTLEIQRTEQGDSAMYLCASSYPLTGRWETQYFGPGTRLLVL.

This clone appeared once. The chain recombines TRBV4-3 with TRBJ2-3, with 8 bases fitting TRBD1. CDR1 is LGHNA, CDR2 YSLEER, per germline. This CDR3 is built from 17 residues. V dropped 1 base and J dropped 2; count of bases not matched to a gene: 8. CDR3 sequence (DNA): TGCGCCAGCAGCCAAGCACGTCGGGACAGGTACACAGATACGCAGTATTTT. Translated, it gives CASSQARRDRYTDTQYF.

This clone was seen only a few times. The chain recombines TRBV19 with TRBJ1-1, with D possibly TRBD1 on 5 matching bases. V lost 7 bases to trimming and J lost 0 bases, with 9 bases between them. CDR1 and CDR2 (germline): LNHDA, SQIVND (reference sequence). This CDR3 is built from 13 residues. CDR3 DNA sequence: TGTGCCAGTACGGGGGGTCTGAACACTGAAGCTTTCTTT. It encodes CASTGGLNTEAFF.

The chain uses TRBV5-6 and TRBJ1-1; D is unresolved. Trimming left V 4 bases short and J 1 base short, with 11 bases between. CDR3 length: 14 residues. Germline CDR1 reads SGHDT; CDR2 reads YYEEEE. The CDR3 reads CASSRDARNTEAFF. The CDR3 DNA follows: TGTGCCAGCAGCAGAGATGCAAGGAACACTGAAGCTTTCTTT.

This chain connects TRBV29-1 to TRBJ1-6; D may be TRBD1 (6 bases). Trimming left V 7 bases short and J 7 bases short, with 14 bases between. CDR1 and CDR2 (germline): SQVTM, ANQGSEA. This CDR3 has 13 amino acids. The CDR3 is CSGTLRGNSPLHF. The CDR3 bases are TGCAGCGGGACGCTGAGGGGGAATTCACCCCTCCACTTT.

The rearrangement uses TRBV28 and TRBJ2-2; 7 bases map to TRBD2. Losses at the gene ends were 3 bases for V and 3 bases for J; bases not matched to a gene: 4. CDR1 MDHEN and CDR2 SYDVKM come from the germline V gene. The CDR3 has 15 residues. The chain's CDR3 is CASSFWGGDTGELFF. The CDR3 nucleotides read TGTGCCAGCAGTTTTTGGGGGGGTGACACCGGGGAGCTGTTTTTT.